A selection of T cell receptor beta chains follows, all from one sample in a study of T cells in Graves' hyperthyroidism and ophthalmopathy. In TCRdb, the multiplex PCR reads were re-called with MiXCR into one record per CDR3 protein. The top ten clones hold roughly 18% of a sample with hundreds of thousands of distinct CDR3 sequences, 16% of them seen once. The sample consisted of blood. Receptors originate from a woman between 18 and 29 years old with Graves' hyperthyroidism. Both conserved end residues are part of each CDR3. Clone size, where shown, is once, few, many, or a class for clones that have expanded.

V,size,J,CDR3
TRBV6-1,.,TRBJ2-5,CASSPGTGETQYF
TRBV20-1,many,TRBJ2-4,CSARGGTSGSIENIQYF
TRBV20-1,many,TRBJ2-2,CSATTGVDTGELFF
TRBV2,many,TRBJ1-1,CASSEAWSTEAFF
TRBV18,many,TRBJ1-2,CASSPPERSYGYTF
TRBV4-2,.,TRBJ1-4,CASSPASGEKLFF
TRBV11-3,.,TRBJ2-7,CASSVGTGSLYEQYF
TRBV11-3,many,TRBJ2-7,CASSLDSRVFGFYEQYF
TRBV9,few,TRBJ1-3,CASSATTASGNTIYF
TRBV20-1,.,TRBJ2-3,CSANWDFATDTQYF
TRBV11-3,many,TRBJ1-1,CASSSRTARNEAFF
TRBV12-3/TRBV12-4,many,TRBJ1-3,CASSLPLGRVEGNTIYF
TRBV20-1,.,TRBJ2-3,CSAPRASADTQYF
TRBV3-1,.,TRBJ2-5,CASSQNPTSGETQYF
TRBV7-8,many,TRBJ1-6,CASSPMTRADLHF
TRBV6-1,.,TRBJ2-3,CASMTGATTDTQYF
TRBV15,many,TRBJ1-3,CATSVQGNPRNTIYF
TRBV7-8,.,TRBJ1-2,CASSRTGTGDGYTF
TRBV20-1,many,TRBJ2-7,CSARVPGRKNGGEQYF
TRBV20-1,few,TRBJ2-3,CSGVAGALSTDTQYF
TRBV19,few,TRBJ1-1,CASSIRGRNTEAFF
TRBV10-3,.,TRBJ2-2,CAISERELNTGELFF
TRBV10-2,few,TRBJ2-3,CASAPAAGGPFGTDTQYF
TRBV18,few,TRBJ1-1,CASSPPAGRGTEAFF
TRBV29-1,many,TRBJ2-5,CSVALGQGTETQYF
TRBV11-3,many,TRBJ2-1,CASSFPLVYHEQFF
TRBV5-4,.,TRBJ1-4,CASSLDRFATNEKLFF
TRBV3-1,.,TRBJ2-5,CASSFREQETQYF
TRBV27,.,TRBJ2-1,CASSRLGYNEQFF
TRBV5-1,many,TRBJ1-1,CASSLSGRAPEAFF
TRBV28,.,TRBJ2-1,CASSPPPGYTYNEQFF
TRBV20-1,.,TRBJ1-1,CSAQQGAAEAFF
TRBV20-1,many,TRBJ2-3,CSASDRMDTQYF
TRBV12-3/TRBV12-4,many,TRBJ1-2,CASSFRHLNYGYTF
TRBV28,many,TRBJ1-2,CASSLGTGSPYTF
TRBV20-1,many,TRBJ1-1,CSARDRQRTEAFF
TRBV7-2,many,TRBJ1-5,CASSYLGGLSNQPQHF
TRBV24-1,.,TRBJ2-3,CATSDLGDRRTDTQYF
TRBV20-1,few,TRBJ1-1,CSASTTGARGLNTEAFF
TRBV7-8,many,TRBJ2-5,CASSLVGLFQETQYF
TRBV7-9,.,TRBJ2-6,CASIRFGANVLTF
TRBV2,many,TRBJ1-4,CASSEGGGHEKLFF
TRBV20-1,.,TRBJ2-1,CSAAILAGGYNEQFF